A selection of T cell receptor beta chains follows, all from one sample in a study of blood T cell repertoires in COVID-19. Some clones are missing from TCRdb's copy, which holds only in-frame ones; the method was immunoSEQ multiplex PCR. The sample lists about 120,000 clones; around 83% were seen once. Material for sequencing was peripheral blood. The receptors were sampled from a man aged 35-49 years with acute or convalescent COVID-19. The CDR3 runs from the conserved cysteine through the conserved F or W. Fields, in order: J gene, V gene, clone size, D gene, CDR3 DNA, CDR3 protein. D genes are given only for firm matches. Clone sizes are given selectively: once, few, many, or a class where the clone is expanded.

j_call: TRBJ1-4
v_call: TRBV2
clone_size: once
d_call: TRBD1
cdr3_nt: TGTGCCAGCAGGGGCGGGACAGTAAATGAAAAACTGTTTTTT
cdr3_aa: CASRGGTVNEKLFF

j_call: TRBJ2-7
v_call: TRBV29-1
clone_size: NA
d_call: TRBD2
cdr3_nt: TGCAGCGTTGAAGACGGGACTAGCGGGGGGTACGAGCAGTACTTC
cdr3_aa: CSVEDGTSGGYEQYF

j_call: TRBJ1-1
v_call: TRBV30
clone_size: NA
d_call: NA
cdr3_nt: TGTGCCTGGAGTACCCGGGACAAAGCTTTCTTT
cdr3_aa: CAWSTRDKAFF

j_call: TRBJ1-4
v_call: TRBV4-1
clone_size: NA
d_call: NA
cdr3_nt: TGCGCCAGCAGCCACCCCGACATTGACGAAAAACTGTTTTTT
cdr3_aa: CASSHPDIDEKLFF

j_call: TRBJ1-4
v_call: TRBV5-1
clone_size: few
d_call: TRBD1
cdr3_nt: TGCGCCAGCTCCTGGGGGGACAGGGATGAAAAACTGTTTTTT
cdr3_aa: CASSWGDRDEKLFF

j_call: TRBJ1-1
v_call: TRBV19
clone_size: NA
d_call: TRBD1
cdr3_nt: TGTGCCAGTAGTCGTCGTCCCGGGACAGGGATCATGAACACTGAAGCTTTCTTT
cdr3_aa: CASSRRPGTGIMNTEAFF

j_call: TRBJ2-1
v_call: TRBV5-1
clone_size: few
d_call: TRBD2
cdr3_nt: TGCGCCAGCAGCTCTGCCGGGGAGGGTTTGAATGAGCAGTTCTTC
cdr3_aa: CASSSAGEGLNEQFF

j_call: TRBJ1-2
v_call: TRBV4-2
clone_size: once
d_call: NA
cdr3_nt: TGTGCCAGCAGCCAAGAGGCAGGGTCTAGGTATGGCTACACCTTC
cdr3_aa: CASSQEAGSRYGYTF

j_call: TRBJ1-3
v_call: TRBV28
clone_size: NA
d_call: NA
cdr3_nt: TGTGCCAGCAGTTTGGTCGGGGACTCTGGAAACACCATATATTTT
cdr3_aa: CASSLVGDSGNTIYF

j_call: TRBJ2-7
v_call: TRBV11-3
clone_size: NA
d_call: NA
cdr3_nt: TGTGCCAGCAGCGGGGCGTCCTACGAGCAGTACTTC
cdr3_aa: CASSGASYEQYF

j_call: TRBJ1-2
v_call: TRBV12-3/TRBV12-4
clone_size: NA
d_call: TRBD1
cdr3_nt: TGTGCCAGCACGGAACAGGGGGTAGCTGGCTACACCTTC
cdr3_aa: CASTEQGVAGYTF

j_call: TRBJ1-5
v_call: TRBV7-6
clone_size: NA
d_call: TRBD1
cdr3_nt: TGTGCCAGCAGCTTAGCGCCAGGGGGAGATCAGCCCCAGCATTTT
cdr3_aa: CASSLAPGGDQPQHF

j_call: TRBJ2-1
v_call: TRBV6-2/TRBV6-3
clone_size: NA
d_call: TRBD2
cdr3_nt: TGTGCCAGCAGTAGCGGGGGGGCCTCCTACAATGAGCAGTTCTTC
cdr3_aa: CASSSGGASYNEQFF

j_call: TRBJ2-3
v_call: TRBV25-1
clone_size: NA
d_call: TRBD2
cdr3_nt: TGTGCCAGCAGTGAATCTAGCGGAGGCCCCACAGATACGCAGTATTTT
cdr3_aa: CASSESSGGPTDTQYF

j_call: TRBJ2-3
v_call: TRBV10-3
clone_size: NA
d_call: NA
cdr3_nt: TGTGCCATCAGTGAGGGCCCAGATACGCAGTATTTT
cdr3_aa: CAISEGPDTQYF

j_call: TRBJ2-7
v_call: TRBV3-1/TRBV3-2
clone_size: NA
d_call: TRBD2
cdr3_nt: TGTGCCAGCAGCCAAGATCAACTAGCGGGGTTCTACGAGCAGTACTTC
cdr3_aa: CASSQDQLAGFYEQYF

j_call: TRBJ1-4
v_call: TRBV4-3
clone_size: NA
d_call: TRBD1
cdr3_nt: TGCGCCAGCAGCCAAGGGACAGGGAGGAATGAAAAACTGTTTTTT
cdr3_aa: CASSQGTGRNEKLFF

j_call: TRBJ1-6
v_call: TRBV3-1/TRBV3-2
clone_size: once
d_call: TRBD1
cdr3_nt: TGTGCCAGCAGCCAAGGGACCCGGGGACAGTGTAATTCACCCCTCCACTTT
cdr3_aa: CASSQGTRGQCNSPLHF

j_call: TRBJ2-3
v_call: TRBV5-6
clone_size: NA
d_call: TRBD2
cdr3_nt: TGTGCCAGCAGCTTGGCCGGGGGGGCCACAGATACGCAGTATTTT
cdr3_aa: CASSLAGGATDTQYF

j_call: TRBJ2-7
v_call: TRBV29-1
clone_size: once
d_call: TRBD2
cdr3_nt: TGCAGCGTTGAAGCCCGCAGTGGCGGGAGGGCCTCCTACGAGCAGTACTTC
cdr3_aa: CSVEARSGGRASYEQYF

j_call: TRBJ2-7
v_call: TRBV12-3/TRBV12-4
clone_size: NA
d_call: NA
cdr3_nt: TGTGCCAGCAGGTATAGTAGCTCCTACGAGCAGTACTTC
cdr3_aa: CASRYSSSYEQYF

j_call: TRBJ1-2
v_call: TRBV5-6
clone_size: NA
d_call: TRBD1
cdr3_nt: TGTGCCAGCAGCCTTTGGGACAGGGTGTTCATTGGCTACACCTTC
cdr3_aa: CASSLWDRVFIGYTF

j_call: TRBJ2-7
v_call: TRBV21-1
clone_size: NA
d_call: NA
cdr3_nt: TGTGCCAGCAGCAAAGACTTTACTTACGAGCAGTACTTC
cdr3_aa: CASSKDFTYEQYF

j_call: TRBJ2-5
v_call: TRBV4-1
clone_size: NA
d_call: TRBD2
cdr3_nt: TGCGCCAGCAGCCAAGATCTTAGGACTAGCGGGAGGTATTGGTTTAGTTCGTCCCAGTACTTC
cdr3_aa: CASSQDLRTSGRYWFSSSQYF

j_call: TRBJ2-1
v_call: TRBV30
clone_size: NA
d_call: TRBD1
cdr3_nt: TGTGCCTGGAGAGGGAATCAGGGGACAGCCTACAATGAGCAGTTCTTC
cdr3_aa: CAWRGNQGTAYNEQFF

j_call: TRBJ2-3
v_call: TRBV11-3
clone_size: NA
d_call: TRBD1
cdr3_nt: TGTGCCAGCGGGACAGGGAACACAGATACGCAGTATTTT
cdr3_aa: CASGTGNTDTQYF

j_call: TRBJ1-2
v_call: TRBV19
clone_size: NA
d_call: TRBD1
cdr3_nt: TGTGCCAGTAGTAGCCCCGGGACAGGGGGCTTCGGCTACACCTTC
cdr3_aa: CASSSPGTGGFGYTF

j_call: TRBJ1-6
v_call: TRBV3-1/TRBV3-2
clone_size: NA
d_call: NA
cdr3_nt: TGTGCCAGCAGCCAAGGACAGAGCTCCTATAATTCACCCCTCCACTTT
cdr3_aa: CASSQGQSSYNSPLHF

j_call: TRBJ1-3
v_call: TRBV19
clone_size: NA
d_call: TRBD1
cdr3_nt: TGTGCCAGTCGTCGGGGCGGACAGGGTCCTGGAAACACCATATATTTT
cdr3_aa: CASRRGGQGPGNTIYF